This paragraph covers one T cell receptor beta chain sequence. No antigen is known for it. The record originates from a study of T cell clonotyping in hematopoietic cell transplantation. TCRdb's copy holds only in-frame clones and misses some; the assay was immunoSEQ multiplex PCR. Of 15,000 to 20,000 clones listed, 70% to 90% were seen once; the top ten hold 3.5% to 4.5%. Overall study results and limits: Higher Inverse Simpson Index values in graft donor and pretransplant recipient predicted broader posttransplant TCR diversity. Recipient TCR diversity dropped after transplant; expanded clonotypes rose from day 30 to 180. CD4 and CD8 repertoire contributions could not be separated without sorting. At the given depth, recipient repertoires were over 97% de novo clonotypes.

The material sequenced was peripheral blood mononuclear cells. This clonotype originated in a woman between 35 and 50 years old in good health. Some clones in this sample may be carry-over from other donors' samples.

CDR3 bases: TGTGCCAGCAGCTATGCCGGGACAGGGGGCGGAGGGGAGACCCAGTACTTC. Translating gives CASSYAGTGGGGETQYF. The V and J genes are TRBV28 and TRBJ2-5; 12 nucleotides agree with TRBD1. The CDR3 covers 17 residues. Germline assignment: CDR1 MDHEN and CDR2 SYDVKM. With 6 bases clipped from V and 5 bases from J, the junction kept 13 bases outside the gene matches.